This is a list of T cell receptor beta chains from one sample in a study of T-cell reconstitution after alpha-beta-depleted transplantation in children. Each CDR3 protein gets one entry after TCRdb re-called the PCR reads with MiXCR. The table lists 90,000 to 100,000 distinct CDR3 sequences, 20% to 25% of them singletons. The input for sequencing was PBMCs, taken before TCRalphabeta/CD19-depleted stem cell transplant. The receptor set was obtained from a boy between 2 and 15 years old with acute lymphoblastic leukemia, due to receive a stem cell transplant. The CDR3 runs from the conserved cysteine through the conserved F or W. The D gene is left open where the match is weak. Expanded clones are given a class, and other clones once, few, many or no size at all.

V gene,clone size,D gene,J gene,CDR3 DNA,CDR3 protein
TRBV20-1,.,.,TRBJ2-3,TGCAGTGCTACGTTGCAGGGGAAGAGTGCAGATACGCAGTATTTT,CSATLQGKSADTQYF
TRBV11-1,few,TRBD1,TRBJ1-2,TGTGCCAGCAGCCCAGACAGGGGCGGCTACACCTTC,CASSPDRGGYTF
TRBV15,.,.,TRBJ2-7,TGTGCCACCAGCAGAGATTTCGGGTTACGCTACGAGCAGTACTTC,CATSRDFGLRYEQYF
TRBV20-1,.,.,TRBJ2-1,TGCAGTGCAACAATCCGGAGAGACCTTTACAATGAGCAGTTCTTC,CSATIRRDLYNEQFF
TRBV28,once,.,TRBJ2-1,TGTGCCAGCAGTTTTCTAGCGACTTACAATGAGCAGTTCTTC,CASSFLATYNEQFF
TRBV29-1,.,.,TRBJ2-7,TGCAGCGTTAGCGGAGCGCCATACGAGCAGTACTTC,CSVSGAPYEQYF
TRBV11-2,few,.,TRBJ1-4,TGTGCCAGCAGCTTATGGGTTCTTGGGCTACAGGCGGGGGAGGACGAAAAACTGTTTTTT,CASSLWVLGLQAGEDEKLFF
TRBV27,.,.,TRBJ1-6,TGTGCCAGCAGTTTATCAGAGGGCGGCAATTCACCCCTCCACTTT,CASSLSEGGNSPLHF
TRBV28,.,TRBD1,TRBJ2-1,TGTGCCAGCAGCACAGACAGGGGGTACAATGAGCAGTTCTTC,CASSTDRGYNEQFF
TRBV7-8,.,TRBD1,TRBJ1-2,TGTGCCAGCAGCCGGGACAGGGGGCATAACTATGGCTACACCTTC,CASSRDRGHNYGYTF
TRBV25-1,few,.,TRBJ2-2,TGTGCCAGCAGTGAATATACAGCCACCGGGGAGCTGTTTTTT,CASSEYTATGELFF
TRBV29-1,few,TRBD2,TRBJ2-3,TGCAGCGTTGTTCCGACTAGCGGAGGGGCGGGAGATACGCAGTATTTT,CSVVPTSGGAGDTQYF
TRBV28,few,.,TRBJ1-1,TGTGCCAGCAGACTAAGCACTGAAGCTTTCTTT,CASRLSTEAFF
TRBV27,.,.,TRBJ2-7,TGTGCCAGCAGTTTAGGATATGGGGCCTACGAGCAGTACTTC,CASSLGYGAYEQYF
TRBV25-1,.,.,TRBJ2-5,TGTGCCAGCGGTGTGGGGCTCGAGACCCAGTACTTC,CASGVGLETQYF
TRBV28,.,.,TRBJ2-7,TGTGCCAGCATGGGGCAGGGTGTGACGGGGGAGCAGTACTTC,CASMGQGVTGEQYF
TRBV24-1,few,.,TRBJ2-5,TGTGCCACCAGTGATCCTCGTGGGGCGGGGGAGACCCAGTACTTC,CATSDPRGAGETQYF
TRBV10-2,few,TRBD1,TRBJ2-7,TGCGCCAGCCGGGACAGGGTAGGCGAGCAGTACTTC,CASRDRVGEQYF
TRBV14,many,.,TRBJ2-1,TGTGCCAGCAGCCAACGAGGGCTAAAGTTTCGAAATATCTCCTACAATGAGCAGTTCTTC,CASSQRGLKFRNISYNEQFF
TRBV12-3/TRBV12-4,.,.,TRBJ2-4,TGTGCCAGCAGTTTGGGGAGCAACCTAGCCAAAAACATTCAGTACTTC,CASSLGSNLAKNIQYF
TRBV24-1,few,.,TRBJ2-3,TGTGCCACTGGTCTGGGTTCTAGCACAGATACGCAGTATTTT,CATGLGSSTDTQYF
TRBV12-3/TRBV12-4,.,.,TRBJ2-7,TGTGCCAGCAGTACAACAGGGTCCTACGAGCAGTACTTC,CASSTTGSYEQYF
TRBV20-1,.,TRBD2,TRBJ2-3,TGCAGTGCTAGAATTGGGGCGGGAGTCCAGGGGCAGTATTTT,CSARIGAGVQGQYF
TRBV20-1,few,TRBD2,TRBJ2-5,TGCAGCCTGGAGTCTCTAGCGGAGGAGACCCAGTACTTC,CSLESLAEETQYF
TRBV5-1,.,TRBD1,TRBJ2-1,TGCGCCAGCAGCTATATAGGGGCAGGGGGCAATGAGCAGTTCTTC,CASSYIGAGGNEQFF
TRBV7-2,few,.,TRBJ2-7,TGTGCCAGCAGCCCTCCCGGAGGACCCTACGAGCAGTACTTC,CASSPPGGPYEQYF
TRBV10-1,.,.,TRBJ2-1,TGCGCCAGCAGCCTTGAACCCCCGGGTGAGCAGTTCTTC,CASSLEPPGEQFF
TRBV28,few,.,TRBJ1-2,TGTGCCAGCAGTTTCGAGTTCTATGGCTACACCTTC,CASSFEFYGYTF